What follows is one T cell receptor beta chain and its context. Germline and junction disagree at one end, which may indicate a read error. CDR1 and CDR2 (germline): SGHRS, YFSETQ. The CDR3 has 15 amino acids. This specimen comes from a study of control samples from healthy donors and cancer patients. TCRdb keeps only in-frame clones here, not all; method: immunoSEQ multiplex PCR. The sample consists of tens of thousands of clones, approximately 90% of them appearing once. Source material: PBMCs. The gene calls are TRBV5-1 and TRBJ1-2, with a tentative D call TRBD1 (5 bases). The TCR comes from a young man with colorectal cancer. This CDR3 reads CASSLGYQGRDGHTF. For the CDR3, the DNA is TGCGCCAGCAGCTTGGGGTATCAGGGTAGGGATGGCCACACCTTC.